A selection of T cell receptor beta chains follows, all from one sample in a study of shared clonotypes between healthy human individuals. Here immunoSEQ multiplex PCR was the method, and the copy in TCRdb shows in-frame clones only, minus some. The sample lists around 990,000 clones; about 80% were seen once. The source material was memory CD4+ T cells from PBMCs. The receptors come from a man aged 18 to 30 in good health. Some clones in this sample may be carry-over from other donors' samples. Both conserved end residues are part of each CDR3. A D gene is named only where the DNA matches it firmly. Clone size is stated in some rows and not others, as once, few, many or a class when expanded.

v_call,clone_size,d_call,j_call,cdr3_aa,cdr3_nt
TRBV4-1,-,-,TRBJ2-3,CASSQAHKDDTQYF,TGCGCCAGCAGCCAAGCCCACAAGGACGATACGCAGTATTTT
TRBV27,-,-,TRBJ1-2,CASTVWYYVLATNYGYTF,TGTGCCAGCACCGTGTGGTATTACGTTCTCGCGACAAACTATGGCTACACCTTC
TRBV28,-,TRBD2,TRBJ2-7,CASSAGLAGHYEQYF,TGTGCCAGCAGTGCAGGACTAGCGGGCCACTACGAGCAGTACTTC
TRBV27,few,-,TRBJ1-4,CASRRDRSTNEKLFF,TGTGCCAGCAGGAGGGATAGGTCCACTAATGAAAAACTGTTTTTT
TRBV2,-,-,TRBJ2-7,CASRLEGEQYF,TGTGCCAGCAGGCTCGAAGGGGAGCAGTACTTC
TRBV9,once,TRBD2,TRBJ2-1,CASSVELAGANEQFF,TGTGCCAGCAGCGTAGAACTAGCGGGAGCAAATGAGCAGTTCTTC
TRBV29-1,-,TRBD2,TRBJ2-1,CSVGGASGSRSYNEQFF,TGCAGCGTTGGGGGGGCTAGCGGGAGTCGATCCTACAATGAGCAGTTCTTC
TRBV7-9,-,-,TRBJ1-1,CASSPRPSRTMNTEAFF,TGTGCCAGCAGCCCGAGACCTAGCAGAACGATGAACACTGAAGCTTTCTTT
TRBV6-5,-,-,TRBJ2-7,CASMVDVEYF,TGTGCCAGCATGGTGGACGTAGAGTACTTC
TRBV5-5,-,-,TRBJ2-7,CASSLFYRSAGEQYF,TGTGCCAGCAGCTTGTTTTACAGGTCCGCGGGCGAGCAGTACTTC
TRBV2,-,-,TRBJ2-2,CASIPSGASTGELFF,TGTGCCAGCATCCCCTCAGGGGCCTCCACCGGGGAGCTGTTTTTT
TRBV10-2,-,TRBD2,TRBJ2-7,CASSEPRVVKGSGRPEQYF,TGCGCCAGCAGTGAGCCGAGGGTCGTGAAAGGGAGCGGGAGGCCTGAGCAGTACTTC
TRBV6-1,once,-,TRBJ1-4,CASSEVNSARGKLFF,TGTGCCAGCAGTGAAGTAAACTCCGCCAGGGGAAAACTGTTTTTT
TRBV28,-,-,TRBJ2-7,CASSSRGLGEQYF,TGTGCCAGCAGTTCGCGGGGGCTGGGCGAGCAGTACTTC
TRBV29-1,-,-,TRBJ2-5,CSALRDRHYQETQYF,TGCAGTGCCCTCCGCGACAGGCATTACCAAGAGACCCAGTACTTC
TRBV27,-,-,TRBJ1-1,CASRFGQSAEAFF,TGTGCCAGCAGGTTTGGACAGTCGGCTGAAGCTTTCTTT
TRBV6-1,-,-,TRBJ2-7,CASSAPRRAEQYF,TGTGCCAGCAGTGCACCTCGTCGGGCCGAGCAGTACTTC
TRBV29-1,few,-,TRBJ2-2,CSARALTNTGELFF,TGCAGCGCGAGGGCCTTGACAAACACCGGGGAGCTGTTTTTT
TRBV28,-,-,TRBJ2-6,CASSLFQGLSGANVLTF,TGTGCCAGCAGTTTGTTCCAGGGACTCTCTGGGGCCAACGTCCTGACTTTC
TRBV2,-,-,TRBJ2-2,CATQSGTRAYGELFF,TGTGCCACCCAATCAGGGACCCGAGCATACGGGGAGCTGTTTTTT
TRBV11-2,-,-,TRBJ2-1,CASSPSGPYNEQFF,TGTGCCAGCAGCCCCTCGGGACCCTACAATGAGCAGTTCTTC
TRBV7-9,-,TRBD2,TRBJ2-7,CASSQTTSGYEQYF,TGCGCCAGCAGCCAAACAACTAGCGGCTACGAGCAGTACTTC
TRBV5-1,-,-,TRBJ2-4,CASSLAGTLLAKNIQYF,TGCGCCAGCAGCTTGGCCGGGACACTCTTAGCCAAAAACATTCAGTACTTC
TRBV27,-,-,TRBJ1-2,CASSLRHPERGYTF,TGTGCCAGCAGTCTCAGACACCCCGAGAGGGGCTACACCTTC
TRBV10-2,-,-,TRBJ2-2,CASSRLDMGELFF,TGCGCCAGCAGTCGACTAGACATGGGGGAGCTGTTTTTT
TRBV18,-,-,TRBJ1-1,CASSPPSMNTEAFF,TGTGCCAGCTCACCACCCAGCATGAACACTGAAGCTTTCTTT
TRBV29-1,-,-,TRBJ2-7,CSVVATGLYEQYF,TGCAGCGTCGTAGCGACAGGACTCTACGAGCAGTACTTC
TRBV7-8,-,TRBD2,TRBJ2-5,CASSRSSGGETQYF,TGTGCCAGCAGCCGGTCCTCGGGAGGCGAGACCCAGTACTTC
TRBV28,few,-,TRBJ1-5,CASNPQGSSDQPQHF,TGTGCCAGCAACCCGCAGGGGAGTTCAGATCAGCCCCAGCATTTT
TRBV19,-,-,TRBJ1-5,CASSNRDYQPQHF,TGTGCCAGTAGTAACAGAGACTATCAGCCCCAGCATTTT
TRBV7-3,-,-,TRBJ2-7,CASSLSGTSYEQYF,TGTGCCAGCAGCTTATCGGGGACCTCCTACGAGCAGTACTTC
TRBV28,-,-,TRBJ2-5,CASGEPRRETQYF,TGTGCCAGCGGTGAGCCTAGGAGGGAGACCCAGTACTTC